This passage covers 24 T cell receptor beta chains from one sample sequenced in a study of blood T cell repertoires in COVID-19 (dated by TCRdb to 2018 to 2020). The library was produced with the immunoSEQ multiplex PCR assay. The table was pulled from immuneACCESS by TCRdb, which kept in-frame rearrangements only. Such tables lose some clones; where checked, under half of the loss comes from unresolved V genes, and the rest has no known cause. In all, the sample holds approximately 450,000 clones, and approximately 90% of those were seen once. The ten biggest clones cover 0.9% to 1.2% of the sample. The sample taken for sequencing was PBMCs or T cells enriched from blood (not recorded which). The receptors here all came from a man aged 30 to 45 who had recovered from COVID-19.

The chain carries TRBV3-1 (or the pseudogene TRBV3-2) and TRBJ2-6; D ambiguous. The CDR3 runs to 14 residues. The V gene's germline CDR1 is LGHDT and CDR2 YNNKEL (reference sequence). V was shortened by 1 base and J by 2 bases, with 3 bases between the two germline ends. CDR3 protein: CASSQVTGANVLTF. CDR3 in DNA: TGTGCCAGCAGCCAAGTAACTGGGGCCAACGTCCTGACTTTC.

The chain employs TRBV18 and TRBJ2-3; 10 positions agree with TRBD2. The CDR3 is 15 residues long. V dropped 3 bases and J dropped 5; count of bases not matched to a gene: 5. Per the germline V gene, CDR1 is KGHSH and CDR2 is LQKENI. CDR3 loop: CASSPLAGAGDTQYF. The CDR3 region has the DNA TGTGCCAGCTCACCTCTAGCGGGAGCTGGAGATACGCAGTATTTT. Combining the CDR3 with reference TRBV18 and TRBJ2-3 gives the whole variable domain NAGVMQNPRHLVRRRGQEARLRCSPMKGHSHVYWYRQLPEEGLKFMVYLQKENIIDESGMPKERFSAEFPKEGPSILRIQQVVRGDSAAYFCASSPLAGAGDTQYFGPGTRLTVL.

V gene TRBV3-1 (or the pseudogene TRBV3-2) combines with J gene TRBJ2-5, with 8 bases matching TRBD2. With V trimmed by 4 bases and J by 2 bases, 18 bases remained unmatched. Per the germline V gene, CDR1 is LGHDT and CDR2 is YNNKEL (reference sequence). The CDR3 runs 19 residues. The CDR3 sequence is CASSRPPGLDEGWQETQYF. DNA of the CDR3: TGTGCCAGCAGCCGTCCCCCGGGACTAGACGAGGGGTGGCAAGAGACCCAGTACTTC.

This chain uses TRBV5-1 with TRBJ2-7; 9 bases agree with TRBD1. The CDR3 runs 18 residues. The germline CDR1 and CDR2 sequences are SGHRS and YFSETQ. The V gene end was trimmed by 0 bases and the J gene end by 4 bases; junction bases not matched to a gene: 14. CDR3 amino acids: CASSLAAGPGTGFYEQYF. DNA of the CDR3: TGCGCCAGCAGCTTGGCAGCCGGTCCCGGGACAGGGTTTTACGAGCAGTACTTC. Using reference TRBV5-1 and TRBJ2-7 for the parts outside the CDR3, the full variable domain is KAGVTQTPRYLIKTRGQQVTLSCSPISGHRSVSWYQQTPGQGLQFLFEYFSETQRNKGNFPGRFSGRQFSNSRSEMNVSTLELGDSALYLCASSLAAGPGTGFYEQYFGPGTRLTVT.

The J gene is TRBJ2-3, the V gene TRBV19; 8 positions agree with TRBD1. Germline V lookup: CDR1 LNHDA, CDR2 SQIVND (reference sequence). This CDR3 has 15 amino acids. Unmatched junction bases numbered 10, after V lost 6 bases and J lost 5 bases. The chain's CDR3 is CASSTGQGAGDTQYF. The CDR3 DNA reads TGTGCCAGTAGCACTGGACAGGGTGCGGGAGATACGCAGTATTTT.

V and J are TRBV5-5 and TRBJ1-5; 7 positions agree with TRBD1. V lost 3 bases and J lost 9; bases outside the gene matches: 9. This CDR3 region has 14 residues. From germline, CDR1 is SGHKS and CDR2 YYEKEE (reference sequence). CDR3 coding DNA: TGTGCCAGCAGCTCCCGACAGGGTTGGGGGCCCCAGCATTTT. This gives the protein CASSSRQGWGPQHF.

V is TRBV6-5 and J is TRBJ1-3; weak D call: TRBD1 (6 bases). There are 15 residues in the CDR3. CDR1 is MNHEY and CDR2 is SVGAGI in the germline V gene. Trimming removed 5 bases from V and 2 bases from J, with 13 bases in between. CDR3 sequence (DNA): TGTGCCAGCAGTCAACCCGAGGGGGCTGGAAACACCATATATTTT. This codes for CASSQPEGAGNTIYF.

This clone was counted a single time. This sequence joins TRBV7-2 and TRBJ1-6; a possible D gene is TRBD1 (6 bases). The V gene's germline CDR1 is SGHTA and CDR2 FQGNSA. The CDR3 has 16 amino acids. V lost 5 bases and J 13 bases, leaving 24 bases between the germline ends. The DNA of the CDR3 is TGTGCCAGCAGCCCAGGGGATTCGTTGGGGCTCCTTCCCCTCCACTTT. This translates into CASSPGDSLGLLPLHF. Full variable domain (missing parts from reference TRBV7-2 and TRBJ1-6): GAGVSQSPSNKVTEKGKDVELRCDPISGHTALYWYRQSLGQGLEFLIYFQGNSAPDKSGLPSDRFSAERTGGSVSTLTIQRTQQEDSAVYLCASSPGDSLGLLPLHFGNGTRLTVT.

The CDR3 DNA follows: TGTGCCAGCAGTCCTAGCGGGAGGCTTACCTACGAGCAGTACTTC. It specifies CASSPSGRLTYEQYF. V usage is TRBV6-5 and J usage is TRBJ2-7, with TRBD2 matching 11 bases. The CDR3 loop spans 15 amino acids. CDR1 is MNHEY, CDR2 SVGAGI, per germline. V dropped 5 bases and J dropped 2; count of bases not matched to a gene: 5.

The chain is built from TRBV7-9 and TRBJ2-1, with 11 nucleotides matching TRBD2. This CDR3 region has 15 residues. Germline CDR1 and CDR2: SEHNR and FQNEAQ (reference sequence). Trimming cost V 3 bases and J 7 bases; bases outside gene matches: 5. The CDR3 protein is CASSFGTSGWNEQFF. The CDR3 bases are TGTGCCAGCAGCTTTGGGACTAGCGGTTGGAATGAGCAGTTCTTC.

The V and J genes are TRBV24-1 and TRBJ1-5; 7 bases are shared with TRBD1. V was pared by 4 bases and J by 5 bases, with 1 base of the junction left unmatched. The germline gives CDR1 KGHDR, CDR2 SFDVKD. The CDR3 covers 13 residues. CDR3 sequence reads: CATSDTGDQPQHF. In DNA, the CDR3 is TGTGCCACCAGTGACACAGGGGATCAGCCCCAGCATTTT.

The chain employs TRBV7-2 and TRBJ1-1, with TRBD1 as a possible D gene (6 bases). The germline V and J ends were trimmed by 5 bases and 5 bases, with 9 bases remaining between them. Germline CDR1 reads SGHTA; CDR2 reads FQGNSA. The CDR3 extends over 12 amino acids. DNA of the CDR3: TGTGCCAGCAGCAGGGGGTTTACTGAAGCTTTCTTT. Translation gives CASSRGFTEAFF.

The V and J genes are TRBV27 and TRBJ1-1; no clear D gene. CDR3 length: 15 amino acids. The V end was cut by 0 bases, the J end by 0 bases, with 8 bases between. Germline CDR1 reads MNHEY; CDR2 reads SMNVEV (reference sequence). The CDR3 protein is CASSLSLTVNTEAFF. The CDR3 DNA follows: TGTGCCAGCAGTTTATCACTGACTGTGAACACTGAAGCTTTCTTT.

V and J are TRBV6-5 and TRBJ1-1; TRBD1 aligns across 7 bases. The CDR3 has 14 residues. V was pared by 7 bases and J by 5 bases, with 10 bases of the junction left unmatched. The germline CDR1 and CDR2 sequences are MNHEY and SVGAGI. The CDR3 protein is CASIHRGRHTEAFF. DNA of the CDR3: TGTGCCAGCATCCACAGGGGTCGGCATACTGAAGCTTTCTTT.

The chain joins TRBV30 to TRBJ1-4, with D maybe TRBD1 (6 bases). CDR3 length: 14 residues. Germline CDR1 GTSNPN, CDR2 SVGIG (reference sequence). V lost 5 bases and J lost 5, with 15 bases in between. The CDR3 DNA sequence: TGTGCCTGGGGTTCGGGACATGGCAATGAAAAACTGTTTTTT. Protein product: CAWGSGHGNEKLFF.

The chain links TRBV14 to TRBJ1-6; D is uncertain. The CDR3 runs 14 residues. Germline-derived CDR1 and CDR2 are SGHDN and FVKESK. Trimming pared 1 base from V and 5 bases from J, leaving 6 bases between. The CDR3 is CASSQVGNNSPLHF. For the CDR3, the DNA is TGTGCCAGCAGCCAAGTTGGCAATAATTCACCCCTCCACTTT.

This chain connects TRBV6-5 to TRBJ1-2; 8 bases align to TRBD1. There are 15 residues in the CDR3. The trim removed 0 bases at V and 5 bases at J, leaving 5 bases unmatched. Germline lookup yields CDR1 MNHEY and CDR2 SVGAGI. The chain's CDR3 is CASSYSQGAPYGYTF. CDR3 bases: TGTGCCAGCAGTTACTCCCAGGGGGCGCCTTATGGCTACACCTTC.

The CDR3 loop is CASSLNREEQFF. DNA for the CDR3: TGTGCCAGCTCACTAAACAGGGAGGAGCAGTTCTTC. The rearrangement uses TRBV18 and TRBJ2-1; D may be TRBD1 (6 bases). This CDR3 comprises 12 residues. V was shortened by 4 bases and J by 10 bases, with 11 bases between the two germline ends. Germline CDR1 KGHSH, CDR2 LQKENI. Full variable domain (outside the CDR3, taken from reference TRBV18 and TRBJ2-1): NAGVMQNPRHLVRRRGQEARLRCSPMKGHSHVYWYRQLPEEGLKFMVYLQKENIIDESGMPKERFSAEFPKEGPSILRIQQVVRGDSAAYFCASSLNREEQFFGPGTRLTVL.

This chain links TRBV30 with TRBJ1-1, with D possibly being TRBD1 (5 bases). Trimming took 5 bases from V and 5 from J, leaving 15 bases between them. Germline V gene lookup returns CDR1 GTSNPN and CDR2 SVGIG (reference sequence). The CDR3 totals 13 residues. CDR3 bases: TGTGCCTGGCTCCGAGGCGGGGGGACTGAAGCTTTCTTT. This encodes CAWLRGGGTEAFF.

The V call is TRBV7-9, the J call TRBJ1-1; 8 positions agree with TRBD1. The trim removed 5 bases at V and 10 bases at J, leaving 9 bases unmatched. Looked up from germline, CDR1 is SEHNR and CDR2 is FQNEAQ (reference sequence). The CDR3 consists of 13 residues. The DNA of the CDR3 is TGTGCCAGCAGCCGAGGACAGGGTGGGGGAGCTTTCTTT. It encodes CASSRGQGGGAFF.

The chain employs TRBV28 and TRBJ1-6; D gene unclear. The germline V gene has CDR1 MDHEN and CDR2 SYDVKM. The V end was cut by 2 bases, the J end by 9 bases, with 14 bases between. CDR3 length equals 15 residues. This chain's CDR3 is CASSLGSAGSSPLHF. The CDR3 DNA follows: TGTGCCAGCAGTTTAGGGTCCGCCGGGAGTTCACCCCTCCACTTT.

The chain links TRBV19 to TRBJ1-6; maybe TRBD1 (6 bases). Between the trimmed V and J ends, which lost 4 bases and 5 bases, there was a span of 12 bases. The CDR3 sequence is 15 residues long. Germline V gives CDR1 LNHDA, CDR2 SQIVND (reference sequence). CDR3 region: CASSKNRADNSPLHF. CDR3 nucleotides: TGTGCCAGTAGTAAGAACAGGGCTGATAATTCACCCCTCCACTTT.

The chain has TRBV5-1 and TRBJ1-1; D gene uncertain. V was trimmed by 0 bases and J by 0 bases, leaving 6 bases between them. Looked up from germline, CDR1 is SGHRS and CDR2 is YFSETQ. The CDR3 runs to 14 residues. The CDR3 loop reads CASSLGHMNTEAFF. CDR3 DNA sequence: TGCGCCAGCAGCTTGGGCCACATGAACACTGAAGCTTTCTTT.

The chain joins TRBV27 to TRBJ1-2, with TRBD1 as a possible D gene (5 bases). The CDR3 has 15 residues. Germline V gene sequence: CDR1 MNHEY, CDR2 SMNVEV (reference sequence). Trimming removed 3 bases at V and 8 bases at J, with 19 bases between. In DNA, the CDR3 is TGTGCCAGCAGTTTGTCCCAGGGTCAACCATCCGGCTACACCTTC. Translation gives CASSLSQGQPSGYTF.